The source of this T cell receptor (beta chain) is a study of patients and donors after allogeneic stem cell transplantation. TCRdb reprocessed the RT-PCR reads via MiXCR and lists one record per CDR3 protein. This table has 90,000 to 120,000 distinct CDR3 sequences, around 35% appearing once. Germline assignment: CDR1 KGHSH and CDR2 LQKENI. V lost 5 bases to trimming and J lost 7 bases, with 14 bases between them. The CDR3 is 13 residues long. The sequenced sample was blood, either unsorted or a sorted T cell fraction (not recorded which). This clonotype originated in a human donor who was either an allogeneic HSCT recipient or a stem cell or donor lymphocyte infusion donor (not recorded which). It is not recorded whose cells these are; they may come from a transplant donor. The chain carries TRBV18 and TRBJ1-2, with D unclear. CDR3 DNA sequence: TGTGCCAGCTCATTCTCGAGGGAACGTGGCTACACCTTC. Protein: CASSFSRERGYTF.